The 18 T cell receptor beta chains presented below share a single source sample, sequenced in a study of blood T cell repertoires in COVID-19. Sequenced by immunoSEQ multiplex PCR; TCRdb stores in-frame clones only, minus some. Among roughly 200,000 clones, 82% were seen once, and the ten largest hold 7.8%. The sample taken for sequencing was peripheral blood. Receptors were obtained from a woman aged 55-69 years with COVID-19, enrolled during active disease.

The V call is TRBV5-1, the J call TRBJ2-4; possibly TRBD1 for D (5 bases). Trimming removed 0 bases at V and 8 bases at J, with 12 bases between. This CDR3 comprises 14 residues. CDR1 is SGHRS, CDR2 YFSETQ, per germline. CDR3 sequence reads: CASSLGGFKDIQYF. The CDR3 DNA is TGCGCCAGCAGCTTGGGGGGCTTCAAGGACATTCAGTACTTC. Full variable domain (missing parts from reference TRBV5-1 and TRBJ2-4): KAGVTQTPRYLIKTRGQQVTLSCSPISGHRSVSWYQQTPGQGLQFLFEYFSETQRNKGNFPGRFSGRQFSNSRSEMNVSTLELGDSALYLCASSLGGFKDIQYFGAGTRLSVL.

The V gene is TRBV11-2, the J gene TRBJ2-5; 12 nucleotides line up with TRBD1. Trimming removed 1 base from V and 5 bases from J; junction bases left unmatched: 2. From germline, CDR1 is SGHAT and CDR2 FQNNGV. The CDR3 runs 15 residues. The CDR3 region is CASSLGDRGRETQYF. In nucleotides, the CDR3 is TGTGCCAGCAGCTTAGGGGACAGGGGGCGGGAGACCCAGTACTTC. The full variable domain, its missing parts supplied by reference TRBV11-2 and TRBJ2-5, is EAGVAQSPRYKIIEKRQSVAFWCNPISGHATLYWYQQILGQGPKLLIQFQNNGVVDDSQLPKDRFSAERLKGVDSTLKIQPAKLEDSAVYLCASSLGDRGRETQYFGPGTRLLVL.

The J gene is TRBJ2-2, the V gene TRBV19; 10 bases line up with TRBD2. V gave up 3 bases and J gave up 6 bases; unmatched junction bases: 7. Germline V lookup: CDR1 LNHDA, CDR2 SQIVND (reference sequence). The CDR3 sequence is 16 residues long. The CDR3 loop is CASSIPAGGPSGELFF. For the CDR3, the DNA is TGTGCCAGTAGTATCCCAGCGGGAGGGCCCTCCGGGGAGCTGTTTTTT.

This sequence joins TRBV9 and TRBJ2-5; perhaps TRBD1 as D (6 bases). The CDR3 totals 17 residues. Trimming took off 0 bases at V and 1 base at J, with 16 bases between the two ends. Germline-derived CDR1 and CDR2 are SGDLS and YYNGEE. The CDR3 reads CASSVDPAGATQETQYF. CDR3 bases: TGTGCCAGCAGCGTAGACCCCGCAGGGGCGACCCAAGAGACCCAGTACTTC.

V gene TRBV5-4 combines with J gene TRBJ2-3; TRBD2 matches 15 bases. The CDR3 consists of 17 residues. Germline V gene sequence: CDR1 SGHNT, CDR2 YYREEE (reference sequence). J gave up 0 bases and V 4 bases, and 3 bases lay outside the gene matches. The CDR3 reads CASSKGLAGGSTDTQYF. CDR3 nucleotides: TGTGCCAGCAGCAAGGGACTAGCGGGGGGAAGCACAGATACGCAGTATTTT.

This chain uses TRBV5-1 with TRBJ1-3; TRBD1 aligns across 9 bases. The CDR3 spans 15 residues. Unmatched junction bases numbered 3, after V lost 5 bases and J lost 0 bases. Germline CDR1 is SGHRS and CDR2 is YFSETQ. DNA of the CDR3: TGCGCCAGCAGGGGGACAGGGAGCTCTGGAAACACCATATATTTT. It encodes CASRGTGSSGNTIYF.

With regard to this clone: At one boundary the junction diverges from the germline segment, which might be a read error. The V and J genes are TRBV7-7 and TRBJ2-2, with D tentatively TRBD1 (5 bases). The CDR3 has 15 residues. Germline V gives CDR1 SSHAT, CDR2 FNYEAQ (reference sequence). Here the CDR3 DNA reads TGTGCTAGCAGCTTAGGTCAGGGCAACACCGGGGAGCTGTTTTTT. Its protein product is CASSLGQGNTGELFF.

V is TRBV19 and J is TRBJ1-5; 11 nucleotides line up with TRBD1. Germline V gene sequence: CDR1 LNHDA, CDR2 SQIVND (reference sequence). V shed 6 bases, J shed 0 bases, and the junction held 1 base outside the gene matches. This CDR3 has 15 residues. The CDR3 loop reads CASRGQGGSNQPQHF. The CDR3 DNA follows: TGTGCCAGTAGGGGACAGGGGGGTAGCAATCAGCCCCAGCATTTT.

The chain is built from TRBV21-1 and TRBJ1-2; the D call in the table, TRBD1, was not verified against the DNA. TRBV21-1 is deemed a pseudogene. The CDR3 has 16 residues. DNA for the CDR3: TGTGCCAGCAGCAAAGTCTCGACAGGGGGCCTCTATGGCTACACCTTC. This encodes CASSKVSTGGLYGYTF.

The chain employs TRBV29-1 and TRBJ2-1; TRBD2 agrees at 7 bases. This CDR3 comprises 13 residues. In germline, CDR1 is SQVTM, CDR2 ANQGSEA. Written as DNA, the CDR3 is TGCAGTGCTTGGACTAGTAATGGCAATGAGCAGTTCTTC. Protein sequence: CSAWTSNGNEQFF.

V and J are TRBV7-2 and TRBJ1-1, with D tentatively TRBD1 (5 bases). The CDR3 has 13 amino acids. Germline CDR1 SGHTA, CDR2 FQGNSA. With 7 bases removed from V and 3 bases from J, the gap between germline ends came to 12 bases. The CDR3 bases are TGTGCCAGCAACGTACGGGGGGACACTGAAGCTTTCTTT. Protein product: CASNVRGDTEAFF.

This clone was counted between two and nine times. The chain employs TRBV5-1 and TRBJ2-7; TRBD2 might be the D (7 bases). The germline V gene encodes CDR1 SGHRS and CDR2 YFSETQ. This CDR3 has 16 residues. Deletions cut 1 base from V and 0 bases from J, with 14 bases between. The CDR3 region is CASSLRGGPSSYEQYF. CDR3 coding DNA: TGCGCCAGCAGCTTGAGGGGGGGGCCCAGCTCCTACGAGCAGTACTTC.

The chain has TRBV7-3 and TRBJ2-5, with TRBD2 matching over 7 bases. V was clipped by 5 bases and J by 2 bases; unmatched bases: 8. Germline values: CDR1 SGHTA, CDR2 FQGTGA. The CDR3 runs to 15 residues. Here the CDR3 reads CASSRLGGYQETQYF. DNA for the CDR3: TGTGCCAGCAGCCGATTGGGGGGGTATCAAGAGACCCAGTACTTC. The full variable domain, its missing parts supplied by reference TRBV7-3 and TRBJ2-5, is GAGVSQTPSNKVTEKGKYVELRCDPISGHTALYWYRQSLGQGPEFLIYFQGTGAADDSGLPNDRFFAVRPEGSVSTLKIQRTERGDSAVYLCASSRLGGYQETQYFGPGTRLLVL.

The chain couples TRBV24-1 to TRBJ2-3, with 7 bases that match TRBD1. Trimming cost V 4 bases and J 0 bases; bases outside gene matches: 6. The germline gives CDR1 KGHDR, CDR2 SFDVKD. CDR3 length: 16 residues. The CDR3 region has the DNA TGTGCCACCAGTGACACCGGGACAGCGAGCACAGATACGCAGTATTTT. Translated: CATSDTGTASTDTQYF.

By sample fraction, this clone is medium-sized. V gene TRBV12-5 combines with J gene TRBJ2-7; 8 bases agree with TRBD1. The germline V gene encodes CDR1 LGHNT and CDR2 FRNRAP. The CDR3 length is 17 residues. The CDR3 sequence: CGRRDRRGPFPFYEQYV. In DNA form, the CDR3 reads TGTGGGAGAAGGGACAGGAGAGGTCCTTTCCCCTTCTACGAGCAGTACGTC.

This chain connects TRBV6-5 to TRBJ1-1; D unclear. CDR3 length: 15 amino acids. Germline V lookup: CDR1 MNHEY, CDR2 SVGAGI. V was clipped by 7 bases and J by 0 bases, with 15 bases between them. In nucleotides, the CDR3 is TGTGCCAGCACCGAAGGAGGGTCCTTGAACACTGAAGCTTTCTTT. The encoded protein is CASTEGGSLNTEAFF.

J is TRBJ1-1 and V is TRBV7-9; D gene unclear. Trimming shortened V by 2 bases and J by 5 bases, and 9 bases separated the two germline ends. The CDR3 covers 13 residues. Germline CDR1 reads SEHNR; CDR2 reads FQNEAQ (reference sequence). The CDR3 nucleotides are TGTGCCAGCAGCTTATCCCACCGGACTGAAGCTTTCTTT. This encodes CASSLSHRTEAFF.

The chain couples TRBV9 to TRBJ2-5; D gene uncertain. Between the trimmed V and J ends, which lost 1 base and 2 bases, there was a span of 6 bases. The CDR3 has 13 residues. The germline CDR1 and CDR2 sequences are SGDLS and YYNGEE. CDR3 loop: CASSVQSQETQYF. The CDR3 region has the DNA TGTGCCAGCAGCGTACAGTCACAAGAGACCCAGTACTTC.